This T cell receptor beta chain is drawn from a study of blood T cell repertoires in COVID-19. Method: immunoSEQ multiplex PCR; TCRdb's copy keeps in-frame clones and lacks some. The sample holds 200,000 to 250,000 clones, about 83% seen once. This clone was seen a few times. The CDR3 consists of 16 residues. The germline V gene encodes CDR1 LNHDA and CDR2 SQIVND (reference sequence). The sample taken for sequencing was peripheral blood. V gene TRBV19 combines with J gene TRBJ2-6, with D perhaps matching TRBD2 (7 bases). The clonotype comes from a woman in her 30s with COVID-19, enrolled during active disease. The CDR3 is CASETGRVSGANVLTF. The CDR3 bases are TGTGCGAGTGAAACAGGGAGGGTCTCTGGGGCCAACGTCCTGACTTTC.